This T cell receptor beta chain was identified during a study of blood T cell repertoires in COVID-19. Study information: T cells, B-cell-depleted T cells, or PBMCs provided the cDNA or gDNA that served as material.

V was pared by 4 bases and J by 5 bases, with 27 bases between. Germline V gene sequence: CDR1 SGHKS, CDR2 YYEKEE (reference sequence). The CDR3 consists of 18 residues. Original processing methods: Amplification with reference gene primers provided the estimates of nucleated cell counts. Profiling relied on immunoSEQ multiplex PCR, and the TCRdb table lists in-frame clones only, not all of them. The D gene and trimming were derived from the DNA, and the V and J assignments and clone size from that table. The table records 120,000 or so clones, around 89% of them present only once. V gene TRBV5-5 combines with J gene TRBJ2-5; TRBD1 might be the D (6 bases). This receptor was identified in a man over 45 with acute or convalescent COVID-19. The sequenced sample consisted of peripheral blood. CDR3 nucleotide sequence: TGTGCCAGCAGCCCTGAAGGGGGTCCAACGCGGAGCTGGGAGACCCAGTACTTC. Encoded protein: CASSPEGGPTRSWETQYF.